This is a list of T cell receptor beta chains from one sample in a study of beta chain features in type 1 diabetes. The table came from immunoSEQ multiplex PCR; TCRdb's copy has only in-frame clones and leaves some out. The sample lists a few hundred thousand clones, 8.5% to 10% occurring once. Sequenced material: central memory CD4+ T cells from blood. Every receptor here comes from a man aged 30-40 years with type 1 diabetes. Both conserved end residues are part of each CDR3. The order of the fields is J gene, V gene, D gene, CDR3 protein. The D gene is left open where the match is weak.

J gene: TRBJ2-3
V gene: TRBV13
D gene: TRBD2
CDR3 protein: CASSPGLAGSTDTQYF

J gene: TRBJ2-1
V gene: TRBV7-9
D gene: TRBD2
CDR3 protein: CASNPSGIVEQFF

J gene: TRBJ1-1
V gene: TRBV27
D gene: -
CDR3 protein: CASNRDLSNTEAFF

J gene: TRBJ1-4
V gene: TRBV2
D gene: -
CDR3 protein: CASRQEGYEKLFF

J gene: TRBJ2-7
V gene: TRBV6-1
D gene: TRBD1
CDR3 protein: CASGLRRQGPYEQYF

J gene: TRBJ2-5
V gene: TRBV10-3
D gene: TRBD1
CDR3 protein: CAISPTGGREQYF

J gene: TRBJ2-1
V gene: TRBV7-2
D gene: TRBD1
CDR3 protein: CASSYGQGAYNEQFF

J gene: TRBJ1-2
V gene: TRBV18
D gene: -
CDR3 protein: CASSPRPDLNYGYTF

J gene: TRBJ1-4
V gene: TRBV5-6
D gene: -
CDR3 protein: CASSLGGPNEKLFF

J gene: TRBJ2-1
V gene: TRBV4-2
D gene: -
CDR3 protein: CASSQLTISVSYNEQFF

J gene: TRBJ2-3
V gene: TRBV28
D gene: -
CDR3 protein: CASSLSSRGSRTDTQYF

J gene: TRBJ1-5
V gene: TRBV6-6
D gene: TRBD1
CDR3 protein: CASRTGDRVGQPQHF

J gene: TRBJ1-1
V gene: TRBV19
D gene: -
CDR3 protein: CASSIKTVNTEAFF

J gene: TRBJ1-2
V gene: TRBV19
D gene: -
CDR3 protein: CASSPDSDGYTF

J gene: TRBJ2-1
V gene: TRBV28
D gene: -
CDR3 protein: CASRSGSSYNEQFF

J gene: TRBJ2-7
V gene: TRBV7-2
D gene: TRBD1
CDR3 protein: CASSRDRADEQYF

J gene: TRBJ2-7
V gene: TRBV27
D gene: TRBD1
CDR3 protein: CASSSPGQGIYEQYF

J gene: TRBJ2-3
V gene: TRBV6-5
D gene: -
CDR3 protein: CASSHYSAARDTQYF

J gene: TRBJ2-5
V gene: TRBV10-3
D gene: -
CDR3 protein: CAISESMAGEGGETQYF

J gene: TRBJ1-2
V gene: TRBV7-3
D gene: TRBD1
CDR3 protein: CASSPTQGAYGYTF

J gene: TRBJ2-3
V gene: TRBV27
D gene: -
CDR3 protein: CASSLEGRVYTDTQYF

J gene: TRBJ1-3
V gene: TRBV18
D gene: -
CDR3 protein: CASSPTGSSGNTIYF

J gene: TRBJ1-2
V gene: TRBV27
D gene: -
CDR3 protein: CASSLLGYGYTF

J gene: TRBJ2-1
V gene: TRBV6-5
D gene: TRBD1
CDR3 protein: CASRRTGDYNEQFF

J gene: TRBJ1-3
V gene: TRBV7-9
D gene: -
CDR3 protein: CASSLGGANGNTIYF

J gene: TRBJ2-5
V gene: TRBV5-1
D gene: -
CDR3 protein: CASSSPELAPPGETQYF

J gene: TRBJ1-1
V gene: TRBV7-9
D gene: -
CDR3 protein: CASSFANTEAFF

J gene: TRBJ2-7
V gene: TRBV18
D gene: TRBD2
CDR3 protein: CASSQGTSDYEQYF

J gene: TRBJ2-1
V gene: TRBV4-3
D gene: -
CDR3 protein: CASSQEGRTYNEQFF

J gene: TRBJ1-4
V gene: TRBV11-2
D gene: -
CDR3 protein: CASSPGFSNEKLFF

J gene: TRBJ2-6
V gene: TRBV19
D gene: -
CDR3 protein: CASRAVSGANVLTF

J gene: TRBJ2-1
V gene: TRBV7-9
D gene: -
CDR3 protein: CASSFPTGRQINEQFF

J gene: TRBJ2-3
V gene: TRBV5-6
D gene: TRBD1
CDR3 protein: CASSPRTGADTQYF

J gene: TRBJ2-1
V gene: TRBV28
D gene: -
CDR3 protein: CASLGVNEQFF

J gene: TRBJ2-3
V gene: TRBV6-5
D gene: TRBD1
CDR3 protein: CASNPGGTSTDTQYF

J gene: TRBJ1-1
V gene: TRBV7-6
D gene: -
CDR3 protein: CASSLARRGEAFF

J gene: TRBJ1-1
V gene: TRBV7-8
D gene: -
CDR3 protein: CASSLSWIRQRDTEAFF

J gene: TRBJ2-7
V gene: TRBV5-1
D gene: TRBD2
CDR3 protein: CASSLGLALGVDEQYF

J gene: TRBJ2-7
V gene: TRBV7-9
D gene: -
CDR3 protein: CASSSGRAYEQYF

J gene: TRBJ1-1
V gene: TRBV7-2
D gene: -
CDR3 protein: CASSPYDGAFF

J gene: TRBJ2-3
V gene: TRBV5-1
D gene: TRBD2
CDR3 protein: CASSLATRLAGSTDTQYF

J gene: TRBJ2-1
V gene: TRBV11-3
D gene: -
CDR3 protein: CASSLLGNEQFF

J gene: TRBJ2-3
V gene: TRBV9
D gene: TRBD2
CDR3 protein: CASSNPRLAGGPTDTQYF

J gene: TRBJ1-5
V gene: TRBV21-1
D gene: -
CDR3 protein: CASSKGRPRRNSNQPQHF

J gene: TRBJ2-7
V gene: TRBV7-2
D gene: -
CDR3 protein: CAGGSARLGEQYF

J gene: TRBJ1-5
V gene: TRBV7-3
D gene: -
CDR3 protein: CASSKNQKEPQHF

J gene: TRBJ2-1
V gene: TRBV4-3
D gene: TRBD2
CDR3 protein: CASSLSGLAGDRFF

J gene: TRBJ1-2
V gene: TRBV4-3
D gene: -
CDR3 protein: CASSPGTYRVGGYTF

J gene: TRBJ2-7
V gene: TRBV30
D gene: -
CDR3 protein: CAWSVVAFSSEEQYF

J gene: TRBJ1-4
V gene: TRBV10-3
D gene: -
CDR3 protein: CAISYDSATNEKLFF

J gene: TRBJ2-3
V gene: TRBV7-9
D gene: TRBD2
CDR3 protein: CASSEGMAGADTQYF

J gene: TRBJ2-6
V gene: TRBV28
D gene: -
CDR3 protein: CPSGGPGANVLTF

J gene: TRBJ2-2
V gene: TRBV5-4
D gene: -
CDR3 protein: CASSFRATRELFF

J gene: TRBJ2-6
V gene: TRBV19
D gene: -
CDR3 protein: CASRARRAGANVLTF